This TCR beta chain originates from a study of cytomegalovirus exposure and HLA in healthy donors. Study summary: Tens of millions of unique TCRs from HLA-typed donors were held in an early release of data.

Primers for the PCR totalled 60 Vbeta and 13 Jbeta. Profiling relied on immunoSEQ multiplex PCR, and the TCRdb table lists in-frame clones only, not all of them. Here the sample spans about 130,000 clones, around 82% being singletons. In the case of this clone: Its antigen is unknown.

The CDR3 loop spans 14 amino acids. V lost 2 bases to trimming and J lost 6 bases, with 12 bases between them. CDR1 is SGHDT and CDR2 is YYEEEE in the germline V gene. Overall study findings and caveats: TCR sequences were mostly rare, though some public TCRs occurred in many donors.

The sequenced sample consisted of PBMCs. The sequence derives from a boy younger than 18 in good health and CMV-seronegative. This chain links TRBV5-6 with TRBJ1-5; D ambiguous. The CDR3 reads CASSFFVEGQPQHF. For the CDR3, the DNA is TGTGCCAGCAGCTTCTTCGTTGAGGGTCAGCCCCAGCATTTT.